These 27 T cell receptor beta chains share one sample of origin, sequenced in a study of chemoradiotherapy in HPV16-positive cancers. Libraries were prepared by immunoSEQ multiplex PCR; TCRdb keeps only in-frame clonotypes and omits some of them. The repertoire has some 70,000 clones, about 88% of them found once; the top ten carry 3.5% to 4.5%. Sequenced here: blood, sampled from a patient who underwent chemoradiotherapy. The source is a human donor with HPV-associated anogenital cancer.

This chain uses TRBV5-8 with TRBJ1-2; D ambiguous. Trimming pared 3 bases from V and 8 bases from J, leaving 20 bases between. Germline V lookup: CDR1 SGHTS, CDR2 YDEGEE. The CDR3 has 15 amino acids. This CDR3 is CASSSTDGNLQGYTF. In DNA, the CDR3 is TGTGCCAGCAGCTCAACGGACGGGAATTTACAGGGCTACACCTTC.

The chain recombines TRBV7-9 with TRBJ2-5, with D perhaps assigned TRBD1 or TRBD2 (5 bases each). CDR3 length equals 14 residues. Trimming pared 4 bases from V and 0 bases from J, leaving 9 bases between. Germline lookup yields CDR1 SEHNR and CDR2 FQNEAQ (reference sequence). The CDR3 coding sequence is TGTGCCAGCAGCTCCATGGGGGACCAAGAGACCCAGTACTTC. Translating gives CASSSMGDQETQYF.

J is TRBJ2-7 and V is TRBV6-1; D is unclear. This CDR3 is built from 13 residues. V lost 5 bases to trimming and J lost 3 bases, with 11 bases between them. Germline CDR1 and CDR2: MNHNS and SASEGT. CDR3 sequence reads: CASSSTSHYEQYF. The CDR3 DNA follows: TGTGCCAGCAGTAGTACCTCCCACTACGAGCAGTACTTC.

The chain uses TRBV19 and TRBJ1-1; possibly TRBD1 for D (5 bases). The germline gives CDR1 LNHDA, CDR2 SQIVND (reference sequence). V lost 4 bases, J lost 3 bases, and 12 bases lay in between. The CDR3 is 14 residues long. The CDR3 reads CASSTPPGHTEAFF. In nucleotides, the CDR3 is TGTGCCAGTAGTACGCCTCCGGGGCACACTGAAGCTTTCTTT.

The V call is TRBV10-1, the J call TRBJ2-1; TRBD2 aligns across 12 bases. Per the germline V gene, CDR1 is WNHNN and CDR2 is SYGVQD (reference sequence). Germline trimming cut 3 bases from V and 2 bases from J; bases unmatched to any gene: 8. This CDR3 spans 18 amino acids. The DNA for the CDR3 is TGCGCCAGCAGTGAAACACTAGCGGGAGGAGACCCCTACAATGAGCAGTTCTTC. Its protein is CASSETLAGGDPYNEQFF.

V is TRBV13 and J is TRBJ2-7; tentative D call: TRBD2 (6 bases). CDR3 length: 16 residues. Trimming pared 5 bases from V and 2 bases from J, leaving 19 bases between. Germline assignment: CDR1 PRHDT and CDR2 FYEKMQ (reference sequence). The CDR3 loop is CASSRNPGLGTYEQYF. In nucleotides, the CDR3 is TGTGCCAGCAGCCGGAACCCGGGACTGGGTACCTACGAGCAGTACTTC.

The chain recombines TRBV5-6 with TRBJ2-1; TRBD1 might be the D (6 bases). Per germline, CDR1 SGHDT and CDR2 YYEEEE. This CDR3 is 12 amino acids long. Trimming removed 4 bases from V and 13 bases from J, with 15 bases in between. The CDR3, as DNA: TGTGCCAGCAGCCCCCTTAAGGACAGACAGTTCTTC. It codes for CASSPLKDRQFF.

CDR3 loop: CSVSQGNQPQHF. The CDR3 bases are TGCAGCGTCTCACAAGGGAATCAGCCCCAGCATTTT. This chain connects TRBV29-1 to TRBJ1-5; D is undetermined. The CDR3 spans 12 residues. V lost 6 bases to trimming and J lost 4 bases, with 10 bases between them. Looked up from germline, CDR1 is SQVTM and CDR2 is ANQGSEA.

The chain couples TRBV5-1 to TRBJ2-1; maybe TRBD1 (6 bases). CDR3 size: 17 residues. Germline-derived CDR1 and CDR2 are SGHRS and YFSETQ. V dropped 2 bases and J dropped 5 bases, with 20 bases sitting between them. CDR3 region: CASSFTLGGTGNNEQFF. Here the CDR3 DNA reads TGCGCCAGCAGCTTTACCCTCGGCGGCACAGGGAACAATGAGCAGTTCTTC.

The V call is TRBV10-3, the J call TRBJ2-3; possible D gene TRBD2, 6 bases. CDR3 length: 15 residues. Trimming took 10 bases from V and 2 from J, leaving 19 bases between them. CDR1 and CDR2 (germline): ENHRY, SYGVKD. The CDR3 coding sequence is TGTGCCACCCTCCGGAGGGGTCAAATCACAGATACGCAGTATTTT. This encodes CATLRRGQITDTQYF.

In the case of this clone: One end of the junction fails to match germline, which may point to a read error. Other nucleotide sequences from this sample produce the same CDR3. The chain links TRBV27 to TRBJ2-7, with D possibly TRBD1 on 5 matching bases. The CDR3 loop spans 13 amino acids. Germline V lookup: CDR1 MNHEY, CDR2 SMNVEV (reference sequence). The CDR3 DNA reads as TGTGCCAGCAGCTCAGGGTCGACCTATGAGCAGTACTTC. Protein sequence: CASSSGSTYEQYF.

The chain combines TRBV5-4 with TRBJ2-1, with 14 positions matching TRBD2. The CDR3 spans 16 residues. Germline V lookup: CDR1 SGHNT, CDR2 YYREEE (reference sequence). The ends lost 5 bases at V and 4 bases at J; junction bases unmatched: 5. In nucleotides, the CDR3 is TGTGCCAGCAGATCCGGGACTAGCGGGGGTTACAATGAGCAGTTCTTC. Translated, it gives CASRSGTSGGYNEQFF. The full variable domain, in which reference TRBV5-4 and TRBJ2-1 provide the parts outside the CDR3, is ETGVTQSPTHLIKTRGQQVTLRCSSQSGHNTVSWYQQALGQGPQFIFQYYREEENGRGNFPPRFSGLQFPNYSSELNVNALELDDSALYLCASRSGTSGGYNEQFFGPGTRLTVL.

V usage is TRBV5-1 and J usage is TRBJ2-1; no definite D call. The CDR3 runs 14 residues. Germline V CDR1 and CDR2: SGHRS, YFSETQ. The V and J ends lost 7 bases and 0 bases respectively, with 11 bases between them. The CDR3 bases are TGCGCCAGCGGTTGGGGAAGCTCCTACAATGAGCAGTTCTTC. Encoded protein: CASGWGSSYNEQFF.

The chain joins TRBV30 to TRBJ1-3; D is unclear. Germline CDR1 reads GTSNPN; CDR2 reads SVGIG (reference sequence). This CDR3 has 15 amino acids. The V end lost 5 bases, the J end lost 2 bases, and 16 bases lay between the germline ends. Here the CDR3 DNA reads TGTGCCTGGTGCCCGCAGTCTAACGCTGGAAACACCATATATTTT. Its translation: CAWCPQSNAGNTIYF.

CDR3 sequence: CAIEGTGANVLTF. The CDR3 DNA sequence: TGTGCCATCGAGGGGACTGGGGCCAACGTCCTGACTTTC. J is TRBJ2-6 and V is TRBV10-3, with D perhaps assigned TRBD1 or TRBD2 (5 bases each). CDR3 length: 13 residues. Deletions cut 8 bases from V and 2 bases from J, with 7 bases between. The germline V gene encodes CDR1 ENHRY and CDR2 SYGVKD.

The chain links TRBV11-2 to TRBJ2-7; D possibly uses TRBD1 or TRBD2 (5 bases each). The germline gives CDR1 SGHAT, CDR2 FQNNGV. This CDR3 comprises 16 residues. With 7 bases removed from V and 0 bases from J, the gap between germline ends came to 19 bases. As DNA, the CDR3 is TGTGCCAGCACCTTTTACTCCGGGACGGACTCCTACGAGCAGTACTTC. Its protein product is CASTFYSGTDSYEQYF.

J is TRBJ1-2 and V is TRBV7-9; 7 bases fit TRBD1. The V gene's germline CDR1 is SEHNR and CDR2 FQNEAQ (reference sequence). This CDR3 contains 14 residues. The J segment lost 3 bases and the V segment lost 6 bases, leaving 7 bases of the junction unmatched. The CDR3 protein is CASSLRGRDYGYTF. CDR3 DNA: TGTGCCAGCAGTCTAAGGGGGCGCGACTATGGCTACACCTTC.

The genes are TRBV19 and TRBJ1-3; D remains unclear. Trimming removed 3 bases at V and 0 bases at J, with 9 bases between. The CDR3 covers 15 residues. Germline CDR1 is LNHDA and CDR2 is SQIVND (reference sequence). The DNA for the CDR3 is TGTGCCAGTAGTATTACTGTGAGCTCTGGAAACACCATATATTTT. It encodes CASSITVSSGNTIYF.

The table lists this clone with a count of one. This chain joins TRBV11-2 and TRBJ1-1; D gene uncertain. In germline, CDR1 is SGHAT, CDR2 FQNNGV. The CDR3 runs to 16 residues. The V and J ends lost 1 base and 1 base respectively, with 13 bases between them. The CDR3 DNA follows: TGTGCCAGCAGCTTAGCGACCCCCTCTGGGAACACTGAAGCTTTCTTT. Amino acid sequence: CASSLATPSGNTEAFF.

V usage is TRBV5-8 and J usage is TRBJ1-4; a weak D match, TRBD1 (5 bases). Per germline, CDR1 SGHTS and CDR2 YDEGEE. V lost 4 bases and J 8 bases, leaving 21 bases between the germline ends. The CDR3 covers 16 residues. The CDR3 is CASSTVRDFRGEKLFF. In DNA form, the CDR3 reads TGTGCCAGCAGCACGGTCAGGGACTTTAGAGGGGAAAAACTGTTTTTT.

The CDR3 loop is CASSLVGGQRFYEQYF. CDR3 nucleotides: TGCGCCAGCAGCTTGGTTGGCGGACAGAGATTCTACGAGCAGTACTTC. This chain uses TRBV5-1 with TRBJ2-7, with a tentative D call TRBD1 (6 bases). With 0 bases removed from V and 3 bases from J, the gap between germline ends came to 16 bases. The germline V gene encodes CDR1 SGHRS and CDR2 YFSETQ. This CDR3 has 16 residues. Drawing the rest from reference TRBV5-1 and TRBJ2-7, the complete variable domain is KAGVTQTPRYLIKTRGQQVTLSCSPISGHRSVSWYQQTPGQGLQFLFEYFSETQRNKGNFPGRFSGRQFSNSRSEMNVSTLELGDSALYLCASSLVGGQRFYEQYFGPGTRLTVT.

The chain carries TRBV18 and TRBJ2-1; 8 bases map to TRBD1. V dropped 0 bases and J dropped 8; count of bases not matched to a gene: 6. CDR1 and CDR2 from the germline V gene are KGHSH and LQKENI. CDR3 length: 15 amino acids. The CDR3 DNA follows: TGTGCCAGCTCACCACCGGGACAGGCTAGGGATGAGCAGTTCTTC. Its protein product is CASSPPGQARDEQFF.

This chain links TRBV5-6 with TRBJ1-1, with a possible D match to TRBD1 (6 bases). Trimming stripped 0 bases from V and 4 bases from J, with 7 bases between. CDR3 length: 13 residues. CDR1 is SGHDT and CDR2 is YYEEEE in the germline V gene. The CDR3 region is CASSLDRVTEAFF. Written as DNA, the CDR3 is TGTGCCAGCAGCTTGGACAGGGTCACTGAAGCTTTCTTT.

V usage is TRBV9 and J usage is TRBJ1-3, with TRBD1 matching 8 bases. J lost 0 bases, V lost 7 bases, and 9 bases had no gene match. Per the germline V gene, CDR1 is SGDLS and CDR2 is YYNGEE. The CDR3 length is 16 residues. The CDR3 is CASSRDRRNSGNTIYF. In DNA form, the CDR3 reads TGTGCCAGCTCGCGGGACAGGAGAAACTCTGGAAACACCATATATTTT.

Only a few counts were recorded for this clone. The chain combines TRBV29-1 with TRBJ2-2; D perhaps matches TRBD2 (5 bases). There are 14 residues in the CDR3. Trimming took 3 bases from V and 3 from J, leaving 11 bases between them. The germline gives CDR1 SQVTM, CDR2 ANQGSEA. The CDR3, as DNA: TGCAGCGTTGATTTCGGGAAGCACACCGGGGAGCTGTTTTTT. Protein product: CSVDFGKHTGELFF.

This sequence joins TRBV6-1 and TRBJ1-5; a possible D gene is TRBD1 (5 bases). Per germline, CDR1 MNHNS and CDR2 SASEGT. Trimming cost V 7 bases and J 0 bases, with 13 bases left between them. CDR3 length: 15 amino acids. The CDR3: CASTRGFYSNQPQHF. The CDR3 nucleotides read TGTGCCAGCACAAGGGGATTTTATAGCAATCAGCCCCAGCATTTT.

The genes are TRBV10-3 and TRBJ1-2; D not certain. CDR3 length: 14 residues. V lost 0 bases to trimming and J lost 2 bases, with 7 bases between them. Germline CDR1 and CDR2: ENHRY and SYGVKD. The CDR3 sequence is CAISESGQNYGYTF. The CDR3, as DNA: TGTGCCATCAGTGAGTCCGGGCAGAACTATGGCTACACCTTC.